Each of the 13 T cell receptor beta chains below was sequenced from the same sample in a study of blood T cell repertoires in COVID-19. The protocol was immunoSEQ multiplex PCR, while the TCRdb copy is restricted to in-frame clones and leaves out a portion. The table records around 140,000 clones, around 88% of them present only once. Specimen: peripheral blood. Receptors were obtained from a woman aged 60-75 years with acute or convalescent COVID-19.

V gene TRBV2 combines with J gene TRBJ2-1, with a weak D call TRBD1 (5 bases). The CDR3 is 19 amino acids. Germline V gene sequence: CDR1 SNHLY, CDR2 FYNNEI. V was pared by 10 bases and J by 2 bases, with 30 bases between. The CDR3 is CAMLPVPLSRDKPYNEQFF. The CDR3, as DNA: TGTGCCATGCTACCTGTACCACTTAGCAGGGATAAGCCCTACAATGAGCAGTTCTTC.

V and J are TRBV6-4 and TRBJ1-6; TRBD1 agrees at 8 bases. Germline CDR1 reads MRHNA; CDR2 reads SNTAGT. V was pared by 5 bases and J by 4 bases, with 7 bases of the junction left unmatched. This CDR3 is 16 amino acids long. The CDR3 coding sequence is TGTGCCAGCAGTCCCGACAGGGGCGCGTATAATTCACCCCTCCACTTT. This sequence encodes CASSPDRGAYNSPLHF.

Only one count was recorded for this clone. The gene calls are TRBV27 and TRBJ1-1; 9 bases match TRBD1. CDR1 and CDR2 (germline): MNHEY, SMNVEV (reference sequence). The length of the CDR3 is 14 residues. V was pared by 5 bases and J by 1 base, with 2 bases of the junction left unmatched. CDR3 nucleotide sequence: TGTGCCAGCAGTGCACAGGGGGCGAACACTGAAGCTTTCTTT. Residues: CASSAQGANTEAFF.

The V and J genes are TRBV19 and TRBJ2-1; 12 bases match TRBD1. With 0 bases clipped from V and 10 bases from J, the junction kept 4 bases outside the gene matches. CDR3 length equals 15 residues. Germline CDR1 LNHDA, CDR2 SQIVND (reference sequence). CDR3 sequence reads: CASSIEGQGAVEQFF. CDR3 DNA: TGTGCCAGTAGTATAGAGGGACAGGGGGCTGTAGAGCAGTTCTTC.

V and J are TRBV18 and TRBJ2-1, with 10 bases aligning to TRBD1. The CDR3 totals 16 residues. Losses at the gene ends were 2 bases for V and 9 bases for J; bases not matched to a gene: 10. Germline assignment: CDR1 KGHSH and CDR2 LQKENI. The CDR3 nucleotides read TGTGCCAGCTCACCATCCAGACAGGGGGCCCTGCCTGAGCAGTTCTTC. Translated: CASSPSRQGALPEQFF. The full variable domain, with the rest looked up from reference TRBV18 and TRBJ2-1, is NAGVMQNPRHLVRRRGQEARLRCSPMKGHSHVYWYRQLPEEGLKFMVYLQKENIIDESGMPKERFSAEFPKEGPSILRIQQVVRGDSAAYFCASSPSRQGALPEQFFGPGTRLTVL.

This clone showed up just a few times. This chain links TRBV7-2 with TRBJ1-4; no definite D call. The CDR3 is made up of 17 amino acids. Germline CDR1 is SGHTA and CDR2 is FQGNSA. Trimming took off 4 bases at V and 5 bases at J, with 20 bases between the two ends. The CDR3 bases are TGTGCCAGCAGCTCGGAGGACGACCCCGCGAGCAATGAAAAACTGTTTTTT. This gives the protein CASSSEDDPASNEKLFF. The variable domain in full, with the rest retrieved from reference TRBV7-2 and TRBJ1-4, is GAGVSQSPSNKVTEKGKDVELRCDPISGHTALYWYRQSLGQGLEFLIYFQGNSAPDKSGLPSDRFSAERTGGSVSTLTIQRTQQEDSAVYLCASSSEDDPASNEKLFFGSGTQLSVL.

A single count supports this clone. This chain joins TRBV10-3 and TRBJ1-2, with 7 bases that match TRBD1. The germline V gene encodes CDR1 ENHRY and CDR2 SYGVKD. The CDR3 length is 15 residues. Germline trimming cut 10 bases from V and 2 bases from J; bases unmatched to any gene: 13. CDR3 sequence: CATNQGNRGNYGYTF. The CDR3 bases are TGTGCCACAAACCAGGGTAACAGGGGAAACTATGGCTACACCTTC.

This clone was found a few times. The gene calls are TRBV7-9 and TRBJ2-3; 8 nucleotides match TRBD1. CDR3 length: 14 amino acids. V was clipped by 3 bases and J by 4 bases; unmatched bases: 3. The germline gives CDR1 SEHNR, CDR2 FQNEAQ (reference sequence). CDR3 in amino acids: CASSFRGRPDTQYF. DNA for the CDR3: TGTGCCAGCAGCTTCAGGGGGCGACCAGATACGCAGTATTTT.

The V and J genes are TRBV19 and TRBJ2-7, with 9 bases lining up with TRBD2. The CDR3 extends over 16 amino acids. CDR1 and CDR2 from the germline V gene are LNHDA and SQIVND (reference sequence). The V gene end was trimmed by 6 bases and the J gene end by 2 bases; junction bases not matched to a gene: 11. CDR3 residues: CASSISGGPPTYEQYF. In DNA form, the CDR3 reads TGTGCCAGTAGCATTAGCGGGGGACCCCCTACCTACGAGCAGTACTTC.

The chain carries TRBV7-2 and TRBJ1-6; D is uncertain. The CDR3 consists of 13 residues. Per germline, CDR1 SGHTA and CDR2 FQGNSA. The V and J ends lost 3 bases and 6 bases respectively, with 6 bases between them. The chain's CDR3 is CASSLESNSPLHF. As DNA, the CDR3 is TGTGCCAGCAGCTTGGAGAGTAATTCACCCCTCCACTTT.

The V call is TRBV28, the J call TRBJ2-1; D uncertain. This CDR3 is 15 amino acids long. The V end was cut by 5 bases, the J end by 7 bases, with 18 bases between. The germline V gene encodes CDR1 MDHEN and CDR2 SYDVKM. CDR3 in DNA: TGTGCCAGCAGTCCAAGACTGAATATACTGAATGAGCAGTTCTTC. The encoded protein is CASSPRLNILNEQFF.

The rearrangement links TRBV6-2 or TRBV6-3 to TRBJ1-1; D gene uncertain. The germline V gene has CDR1 MNHEY and CDR2 SVGEGT. CDR3 length: 12 residues. V was clipped by 4 bases and J by 4 bases, with 7 bases between them. Here the CDR3 reads CASSWRSTEAFF. CDR3 in DNA: TGTGCCAGCAGTTGGAGGAGCACTGAAGCTTTCTTT.

The chain links TRBV5-5 to TRBJ2-3, with a possible D match to TRBD2 (6 bases). The CDR3 runs 16 residues. V shed 0 bases and J shed 0 bases, with 11 bases lying between them. The germline V gene encodes CDR1 SGHKS and CDR2 YYEKEE (reference sequence). The DNA for the CDR3 is TGTGCCAGCAGCTTGGCCTGGGGGGTCAGCACAGATACGCAGTATTTT. Protein product: CASSLAWGVSTDTQYF. Looking up the rest from reference TRBV5-5 and TRBJ2-3 gives the full variable domain: DAGVTQSPTHLIKTRGQQVTLRCSPISGHKSVSWYQQVLGQGPQFIFQYYEKEERGRGNFPDRFSARQFPNYSSELNVNALLLGDSALYLCASSLAWGVSTDTQYFGPGTRLTVL.